The next 5 T cell receptor beta chains were all read from a single sample in a study of TIL therapy for anti-PD-1-resistant metastatic lung cancer. As to time point: pre-treatment sample, taken before nivolumab and TIL therapy. The tumor samples were excised metastases, mostly pleural nodules or supraclavicular lymph nodes. This was the immunoSEQ v3 assay. Assay used: immunoSEQ multiplex PCR; TCRdb lists only in-frame clones, some missing. The table shows 50,000 or so clones, with approximately 70% occurring only once. The sequencing here drew on tumor tissue, taken at baseline. The receptors stem from a person aged 25 to 80 with non-small cell lung cancer.

The chain joins TRBV6-1 to TRBJ2-3; tentatively, D is TRBD2 (6 bases). The CDR3 consists of 14 residues. Germline CDR1 reads MNHNS; CDR2 reads SASEGT. The ends were cut back, 6 bases at V and 4 bases at J, with 14 bases in the middle. CDR3: CASRGTGDADTQYF. The DNA for the CDR3 is TGTGCCAGCAGGGGCACGGGAGACGCAGATACGCAGTATTTT.

The chain joins TRBV18 to TRBJ1-4, with D hard to call. Looked up from germline, CDR1 is KGHSH and CDR2 is LQKENI. The length of the CDR3 is 13 residues. Trimming cost V 0 bases and J 7 bases, with 6 bases left between them. CDR3 protein: CASSPPPGEKLFF. CDR3 DNA sequence: TGTGCCAGCTCACCACCCCCCGGTGAAAAACTGTTTTTT. Supplemented by reference TRBV18 and TRBJ1-4, the full variable domain reads NAGVMQNPRHLVRRRGQEARLRCSPMKGHSHVYWYRQLPEEGLKFMVYLQKENIIDESGMPKERFSAEFPKEGPSILRIQQVVRGDSAAYFCASSPPPGEKLFFGSGTQLSVL.

The V call is TRBV5-1, the J call TRBJ2-7; no reliable D call. Germline V gene sequence: CDR1 SGHRS, CDR2 YFSETQ. The V end lost 1 base, the J end lost 0 bases, and 11 bases lay between the germline ends. The CDR3 is 15 residues long. CDR3 sequence: CASSLNTGGSYEQYF. The CDR3, as DNA: TGCGCCAGCAGCTTGAATACCGGCGGCTCCTACGAGCAGTACTTC.

The chain carries TRBV7-3 and TRBJ1-1, with D possibly TRBD1 on 5 matching bases. This CDR3 is built from 13 residues. Trimming pared 5 bases from V and 5 bases from J, leaving 12 bases between. Germline V gene lookup returns CDR1 SGHTA and CDR2 FQGTGA. The CDR3 region has the DNA TGTGCCAGCAGCCTGGACGGGGCGACTGAAGCTTTCTTT. The encoded protein is CASSLDGATEAFF.

This chain uses TRBV7-8 with TRBJ2-5; 9 nucleotides agree with TRBD2. This CDR3 comprises 18 residues. The germline gives CDR1 SGHVS, CDR2 FQNEAQ. Trimming removed 0 bases from V and 5 bases from J; junction bases left unmatched: 13. The DNA for the CDR3 is TGTGCCAGCAGCTTAGCGATGGCGGGGGGGCCGAGTAGCGAGACCCAGTACTTC. It encodes CASSLAMAGGPSSETQYF.